The T cell receptor beta chain described here comes from a study of cytomegalovirus exposure and HLA in healthy donors (dated by TCRdb to the late 2010s). About the full investigation: According to a later analysis, one platform produced both the 120 validation repertoires and the 670 or so repertoires of the first cohort. High-throughput TCR immunosequencing, statistical association of individual TCRs with disease status, and machine learning were combined to predict cytomegalovirus infection status. Besides the first cohort of hundreds of subjects, a separate validation cohort made up of over 100 different subjects was used. The study aimed to test whether signatures of past pathogen exposure could be identified by cataloging public T cell receptors.

The investigation overall reported the following: A few of the identified cytomegalovirus-associated TCR beta chains were confirmed in vitro to be specific for cytomegalovirus antigens. All 120 repertoires were used to score co-occurrence in the validation cohort in a later analysis, because that analysis had no HLA typing for the cohort. The study listed 164 TCR beta chains as associated with cytomegalovirus. The classifier was reported to diagnose cytomegalovirus status with high specificity and sensitivity in both the original cohort and the validation cohort. Of the cluster scores, 94% were above 0 in a later analysis, which found that TCRs clustered in the first cohort also tended to co-occur in the roughly 130 validation repertoires. While some public TCRs were present in many individuals, most TCR sequences turned up only very rarely across donors. The authors suggested that the approach could potentially be generalized to other disease states and immunological phenotypes.

On this clone itself: Its antigen has not been determined. No base-level quality is on record; no much larger clone is a single base apart.

The library came from the immunoSEQ multiplex PCR assay. The original methods were these. A statistical classification framework was built to diagnose cytomegalovirus status from the catalog of TCR beta chain sequences. TCRdb carries this immuneACCESS record with in-frame sequences only. Its versions omit some clonotypes, under half of them owing to an unresolved V gene in the studies checked, with the rest unexplained. The V and J calls and the clone size are those of that table, but D and trimming were determined from the DNA. A total of about 190,000 clones appear in this sample, roughly 84% of them only once. Around 7% of the sample belongs to the ten largest clones. Separate from the roughly 660-subject first cohort, the validation cohort of 120 subjects was the group to which the donors belonged. CDR3 length: 17 amino acids, cysteine to phenylalanine. Only CDR3 DNA is held: 51 bases, read in frame from base 1. The CDR1 and CDR2 encoded by the germline V gene (reference sequence) are SGHNT and YYREEE. Compared with germline, V lacks 2 bases and J lacks 5 bases; bases without a gene match: 12.

The rearranged chain carries TRBV5-4 and TRBJ2-2; 7 central bases correspond to TRBD2. The receptor's source is a young man in good health and CMV-seropositive. The sequencing sample was made of PBMCs. In nucleotides, the sequence is TGTGCCAGCAGCTTCCCCATGGCGGGAGTGGGGACCGGGGAGCTGTTTTTT. Its coded protein is CASSFPMAGVGTGELFF.